Shown below are 5 T cell receptor beta chains from a single sample sequenced in a study of PD-L1 blockade in urothelial cancer. TCRdb's copy holds only in-frame clones and misses some; the assay was immunoSEQ multiplex PCR. The table lists around 26,000 clones, 80% to 90% of them singletons. The sequencing here drew on PBMCs, taken around atezolizumab (anti-PD-L1) treatment. These receptors were taken from a man aged 55 to 70 with urothelial cancer.

The chain carries TRBV27 and TRBJ2-1; TRBD2 matches 7 bases. The CDR3 is 17 amino acids. Germline V gene lookup returns CDR1 MNHEY and CDR2 SMNVEV (reference sequence). Germline trimming cut 6 bases from V and 12 bases from J; bases unmatched to any gene: 23. CDR3 region: CASSPLGSPGLSLGQFF. The DNA for the CDR3 is TGTGCCAGCAGCCCCCTCGGGAGCCCGGGACTATCATTAGGGCAGTTCTTC.

This chain joins TRBV10-3 and TRBJ2-1; the D gene is possibly TRBD2 (5 bases). Germline V gene lookup returns CDR1 ENHRY and CDR2 SYGVKD. V lost 4 bases to trimming and J lost 6 bases, with 16 bases between them. The CDR3 runs 15 residues. CDR3 DNA: TGTGCCATCAGTGGTGGGCAGACTACCTTCAATGAGCAGTTCTTC. It specifies CAISGGQTTFNEQFF.

V and J are TRBV6-6 and TRBJ2-1; 8 positions match TRBD2. Germline trimming cut 2 bases from V and 4 bases from J; bases unmatched to any gene: 7. The CDR3 spans 16 residues. Germline V gives CDR1 MNHNY, CDR2 SVGAGI (reference sequence). CDR3 sequence: CASSYEPGLDYNEQFF. DNA for the CDR3: TGTGCCAGCAGTTACGAGCCGGGACTAGATTACAATGAGCAGTTCTTC.

The chain is built from TRBV18 and TRBJ1-6; 9 nucleotides line up with TRBD1. Germline values: CDR1 KGHSH, CDR2 LQKENI. This CDR3 has 13 residues. V was clipped by 5 bases and J by 10 bases; unmatched bases: 3. CDR3 in DNA: TGTGCCAGCTCAGAGGGACAGGGCTCACCCCTCCACTTT. Its protein is CASSEGQGSPLHF. Using reference TRBV18 and TRBJ1-6 for the parts outside the CDR3, the full variable domain is NAGVMQNPRHLVRRRGQEARLRCSPMKGHSHVYWYRQLPEEGLKFMVYLQKENIIDESGMPKERFSAEFPKEGPSILRIQQVVRGDSAAYFCASSEGQGSPLHFGNGTRLTVT.

The chain links TRBV14 to TRBJ2-7; 8 bases fit TRBD1. The CDR3 runs 15 residues. Germline V gene data show CDR1 as SGHDN and CDR2 as FVKESK. After removal of 4 bases from V and 0 bases from J, the junction contained 5 bases not matched to a gene. CDR3 in DNA: TGTGCCAGCAGCCGAGGACAGGGCAGCTCCTACGAGCAGTACTTC. Its protein product is CASSRGQGSSYEQYF.